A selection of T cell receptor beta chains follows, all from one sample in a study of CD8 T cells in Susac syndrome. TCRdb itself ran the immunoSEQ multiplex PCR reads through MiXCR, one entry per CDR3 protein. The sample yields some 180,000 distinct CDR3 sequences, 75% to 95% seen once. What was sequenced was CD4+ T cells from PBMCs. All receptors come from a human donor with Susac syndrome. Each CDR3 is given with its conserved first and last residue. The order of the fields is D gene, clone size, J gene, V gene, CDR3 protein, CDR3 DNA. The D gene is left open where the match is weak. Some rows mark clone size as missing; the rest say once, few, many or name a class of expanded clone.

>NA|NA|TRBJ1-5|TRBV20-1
CSALRGPSNQPQHF
TGCAGTGCTCTCAGGGGACCTAGCAATCAGCCCCAGCATTTT
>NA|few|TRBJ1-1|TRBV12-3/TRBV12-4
CASSYLEKAFF
TGTGCCAGCAGTTACCTGGAAAAGGCTTTCTTT
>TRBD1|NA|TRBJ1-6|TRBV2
CASRDPTQGGDSPLHF
TGTGCCAGCAGAGATCCTACACAGGGGGGGGATTCACCCCTCCACTTT
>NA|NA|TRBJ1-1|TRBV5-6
CASSWRRPGGTEAFF
TGTGCCAGCAGCTGGCGGCGCCCCGGTGGGACTGAAGCTTTCTTT
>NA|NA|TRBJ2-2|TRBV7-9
CASSLKPTGELFF
TGTGCCAGCAGCTTAAAGCCGACCGGGGAGCTGTTTTTT
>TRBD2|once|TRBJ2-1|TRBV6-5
CASSPSRLAELFF
TGTGCCAGCAGTCCCAGTCGACTAGCGGAGCTGTTCTTC
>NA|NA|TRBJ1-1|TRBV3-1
CASTIKAGYGQRNTEAFF
TGTGCCAGCACCATCAAGGCAGGATACGGGCAGAGGAACACTGAAGCTTTCTTT
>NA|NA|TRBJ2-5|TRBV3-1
CASSQVSAGMGTQYF
TGTGCCAGCAGCCAAGTCTCTGCAGGGATGGGGACCCAGTACTTC
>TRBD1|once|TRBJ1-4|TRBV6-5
CASGQGDREKLFF
TGTGCCAGCGGCCAGGGGGATCGGGAAAAACTGTTTTTT
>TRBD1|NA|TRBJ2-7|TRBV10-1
CASSTGQGTHEQYF
TGCGCCAGCAGTACGGGACAGGGGACTCACGAGCAGTACTTC
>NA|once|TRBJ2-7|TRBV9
CASYEESSYEQYF
TGTGCCAGCTATGAGGAGAGCTCCTACGAGCAGTACTTC
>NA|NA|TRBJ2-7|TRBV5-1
CASSPGLLTYEQYF
TGCGCCAGCAGCCCTGGACTATTAACCTACGAGCAGTACTTC
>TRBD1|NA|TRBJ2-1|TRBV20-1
CSAPPSPDRNPYNEQFF
TGCAGTGCTCCCCCCAGCCCGGACAGGAACCCCTACAATGAGCAGTTCTTC
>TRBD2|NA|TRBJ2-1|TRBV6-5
CASSYSPASGDYNEQFF
TGTGCCAGCAGTTACTCTCCGGCTAGCGGGGACTACAATGAGCAGTTCTTC
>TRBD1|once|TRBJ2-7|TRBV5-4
CASSEMGRGLEQYF
TGTGCCAGCAGCGAGATGGGCAGGGGGCTCGAGCAGTACTTC
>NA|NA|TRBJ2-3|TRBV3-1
CASSQERGPDTQYF
TGTGCCAGCAGCCAAGAACGGGGCCCAGATACGCAGTATTTT
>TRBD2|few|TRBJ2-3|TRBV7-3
CASSLASGNTDTQYF
TGTGCCAGCAGCTTAGCTAGCGGGAACACAGATACGCAGTATTTT
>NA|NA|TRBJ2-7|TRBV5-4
CASSLARGVSPAEQYF
TGTGCCAGCAGCTTGGCCAGGGGGGTCTCCCCGGCCGAGCAGTACTTC
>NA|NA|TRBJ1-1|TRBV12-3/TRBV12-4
CASSLYRAGTEAFF
TGTGCCAGCAGTCTCTACCGGGCAGGGACTGAAGCTTTCTTT
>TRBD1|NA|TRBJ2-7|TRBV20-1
CSARAIITGGHEQYF
TGCAGTGCTAGAGCGATTATAACAGGGGGCCACGAGCAGTACTTC
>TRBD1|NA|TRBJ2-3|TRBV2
CASSQEGQGNTDTQYF
TGTGCCAGCAGTCAAGAGGGACAGGGTAACACAGATACGCAGTATTTT
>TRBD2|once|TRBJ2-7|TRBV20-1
CSAILGLAYEQYF
TGCAGTGCTATCCTGGGACTAGCTTACGAGCAGTACTTC
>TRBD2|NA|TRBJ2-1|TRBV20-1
CSARVFAGDSYNEQFF
TGCAGTGCTAGAGTTTTCGCGGGGGACTCCTACAATGAGCAGTTCTTC
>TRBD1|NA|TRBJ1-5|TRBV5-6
CASSKDRGWNQPQHF
TGTGCCAGCAGCAAGGACAGGGGGTGGAATCAGCCCCAGCATTTT
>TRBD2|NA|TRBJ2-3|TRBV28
CASSGRVGLAPDTQYF
TGTGCCAGCAGCGGACGGGTGGGACTAGCCCCAGATACGCAGTATTTT
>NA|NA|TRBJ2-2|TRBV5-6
CASSLAHAGELFF
TGTGCCAGCAGCTTAGCCCACGCAGGGGAGCTGTTTTTT
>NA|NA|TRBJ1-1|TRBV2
CASSVSTGTPGAFF
TGTGCCAGCAGCGTTTCCACCGGGACCCCAGGGGCTTTCTTT
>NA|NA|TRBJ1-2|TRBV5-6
CASSLGARQAQNYGYTF
TGTGCCAGCAGCTTGGGGGCCCGACAGGCCCAGAACTATGGCTACACCTTC
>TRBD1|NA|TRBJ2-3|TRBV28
CASSIRQGATDTQYF
TGTGCCAGCAGTATACGACAGGGGGCAACAGATACGCAGTATTTT
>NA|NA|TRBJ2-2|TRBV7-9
CASRAFLGLPTGELFF
TGTGCCAGCAGAGCTTTCCTCGGACTCCCCACCGGGGAGCTGTTTTTT
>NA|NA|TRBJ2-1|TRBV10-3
CAISEGRGVNEQFF
TGTGCCATCAGTGAAGGACGCGGGGTCAATGAGCAGTTCTTC
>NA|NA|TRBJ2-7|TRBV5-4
CASSGGTTIPYEQYF
TGTGCCAGCAGCGGGGGGACAACTATCCCCTACGAGCAGTACTTC
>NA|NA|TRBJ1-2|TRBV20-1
CSANYGYTF
TGCAGTGCTAATTATGGCTACACCTTC
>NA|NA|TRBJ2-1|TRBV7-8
CASSITLDSYNEQFF
TGTGCCAGCAGCATTACACTTGACTCCTACAATGAGCAGTTCTTC
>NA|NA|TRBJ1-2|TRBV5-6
CASIGAGVNYGYTF
TGTGCCAGCATCGGCGCAGGGGTTAACTATGGCTACACCTTC
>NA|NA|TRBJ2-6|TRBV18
CASSDRDGASGANVLTF
TGTGCCAGCTCGGACCGGGACGGAGCCTCTGGGGCCAACGTCCTGACTTTC
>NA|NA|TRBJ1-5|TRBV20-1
CSAKPVYQPQHF
TGCAGTGCTAAGCCAGTGTATCAGCCCCAGCATTTT
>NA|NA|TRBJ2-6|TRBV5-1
CASSRGGANVLTF
TGCGCCAGCAGTCGTGGTGGGGCCAACGTCCTGACTTTC
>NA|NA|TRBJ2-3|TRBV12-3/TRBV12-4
CASSLGNRGTDTQYF
TGTGCCAGCAGCCTAGGGAACAGGGGCACAGATACGCAGTATTTT
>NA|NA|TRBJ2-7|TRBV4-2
CASSVDLTYEQYF
TGTGCCAGCAGCGTGGACTTGACCTACGAGCAGTACTTC
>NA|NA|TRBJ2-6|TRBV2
CASNPGGTHSGANVLTF
TGTGCCAGCAACCCCGGGGGAACTCACTCTGGGGCCAACGTCCTGACTTTC
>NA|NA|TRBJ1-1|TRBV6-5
CASSYSGPRTEAFF
TGTGCCAGCAGTTACTCGGGTCCCCGCACTGAAGCTTTCTTT
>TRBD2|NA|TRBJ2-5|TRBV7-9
CASSPRTSGRAGQTQYF
TGTGCCAGCAGCCCGCGGACTAGCGGGAGGGCCGGACAGACCCAGTACTTC
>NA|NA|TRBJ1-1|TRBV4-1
CASSQDMVSAGANTEAFF
TGCGCCAGCAGCCAAGATATGGTCTCCGCGGGGGCGAACACTGAAGCTTTCTTT
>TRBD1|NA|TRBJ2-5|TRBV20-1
CSANRGKETQYF
TGCAGTGCTAACAGGGGTAAAGAGACCCAGTACTTC
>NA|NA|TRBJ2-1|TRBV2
CASSTGRNNEQFF
TGTGCCAGCAGTACCGGACGCAACAATGAGCAGTTCTTC
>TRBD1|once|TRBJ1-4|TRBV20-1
CSAPGTEATNEKLFF
TGCAGTGCTCCCGGGACAGAGGCAACTAATGAAAAACTGTTTTTT